This TCR beta chain was sequenced in a study of blood T cell repertoires in COVID-19. Libraries were prepared by immunoSEQ multiplex PCR; TCRdb keeps only in-frame clonotypes and omits some of them. The sample carries 120,000 or so clones, about 77% recorded once. The trim removed 2 bases at V and 3 bases at J, leaving 0 bases unmatched. This CDR3 is 15 amino acids long. CDR1 and CDR2 (germline): LGHDT, YNNKEL (reference sequence). This rearrangement joins TRBV3-1 (or the pseudogene TRBV3-2) to TRBJ2-1; 11 bases fit TRBD2. The sequenced sample was peripheral blood. This receptor was obtained from a human donor in a cohort sampled during active COVID-19. CDR3 DNA sequence: TGTGCCAGCAGCCAAACTAGCGGGAGCTACAATGAGCAGTTCTTC. It yields the protein CASSQTSGSYNEQFF.